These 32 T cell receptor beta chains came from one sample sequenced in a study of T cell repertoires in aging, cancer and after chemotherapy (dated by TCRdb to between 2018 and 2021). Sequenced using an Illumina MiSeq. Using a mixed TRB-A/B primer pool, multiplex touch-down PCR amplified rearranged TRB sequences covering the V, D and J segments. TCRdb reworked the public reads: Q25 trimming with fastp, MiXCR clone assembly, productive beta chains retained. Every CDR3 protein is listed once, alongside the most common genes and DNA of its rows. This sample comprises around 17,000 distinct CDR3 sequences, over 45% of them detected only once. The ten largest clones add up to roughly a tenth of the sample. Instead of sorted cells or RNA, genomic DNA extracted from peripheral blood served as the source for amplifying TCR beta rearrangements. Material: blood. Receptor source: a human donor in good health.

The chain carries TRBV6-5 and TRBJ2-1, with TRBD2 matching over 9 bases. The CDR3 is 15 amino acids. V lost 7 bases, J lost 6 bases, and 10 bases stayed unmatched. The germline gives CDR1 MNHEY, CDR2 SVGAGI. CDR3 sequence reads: CASNPSGVGGNEQFF. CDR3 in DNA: TGTGCCAGCAACCCTAGCGGGGTGGGGGGCAATGAGCAGTTCTTC.

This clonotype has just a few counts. The DNA for the CDR3 is TGTGCCAGCAGCTACAGGGTAGGGGAGCAGTACTTC. Translating it yields CASSYRVGEQYF. V is TRBV5-6 and J is TRBJ2-7; a possible D gene is TRBD1 (6 bases). This CDR3 has 12 residues. V dropped 3 bases and J dropped 7 bases, with 11 bases sitting between them. Germline CDR1 SGHDT, CDR2 YYEEEE.

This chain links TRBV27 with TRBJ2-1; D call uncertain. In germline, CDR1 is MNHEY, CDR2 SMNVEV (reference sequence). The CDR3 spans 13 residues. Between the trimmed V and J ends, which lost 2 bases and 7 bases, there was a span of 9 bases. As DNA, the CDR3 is TGTGCCAGCAGTTTACCAGGCCTGAATGAGCAGTTCTTC. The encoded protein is CASSLPGLNEQFF.

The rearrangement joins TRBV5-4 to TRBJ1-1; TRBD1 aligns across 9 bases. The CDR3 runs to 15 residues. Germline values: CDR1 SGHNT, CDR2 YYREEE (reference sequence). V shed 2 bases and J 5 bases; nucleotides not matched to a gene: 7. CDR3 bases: TGTGCCAGCAGCTTATCCACAGGGGGCGCGACTGAAGCTTTCTTT. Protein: CASSLSTGGATEAFF.

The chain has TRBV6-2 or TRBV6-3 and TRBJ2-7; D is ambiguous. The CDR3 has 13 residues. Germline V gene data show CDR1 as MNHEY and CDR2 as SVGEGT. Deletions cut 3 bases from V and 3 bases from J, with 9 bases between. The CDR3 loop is CASSYRQFYEQYF. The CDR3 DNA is TGTGCCAGCAGTTATCGCCAGTTCTACGAGCAGTACTTC.

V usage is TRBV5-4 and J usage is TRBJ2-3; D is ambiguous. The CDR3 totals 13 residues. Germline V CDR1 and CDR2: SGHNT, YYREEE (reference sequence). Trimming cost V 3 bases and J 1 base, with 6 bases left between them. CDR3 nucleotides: TGTGCCAGCAGCTCCCCTGGCACAGATACGCAGTATTTT. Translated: CASSSPGTDTQYF.

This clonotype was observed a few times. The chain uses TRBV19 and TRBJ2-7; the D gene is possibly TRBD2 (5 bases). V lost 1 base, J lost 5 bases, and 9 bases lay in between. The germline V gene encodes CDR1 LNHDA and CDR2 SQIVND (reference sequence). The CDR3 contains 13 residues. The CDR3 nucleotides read TGTGCCAGTAGTATAGCGGACGGGGACGAGCAGTACTTC. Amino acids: CASSIADGDEQYF.

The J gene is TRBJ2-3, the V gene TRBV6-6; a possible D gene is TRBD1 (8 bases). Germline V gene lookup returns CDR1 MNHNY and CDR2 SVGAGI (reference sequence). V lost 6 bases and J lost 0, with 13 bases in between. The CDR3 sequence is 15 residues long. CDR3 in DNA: TGTGCCAGCAGCACACAGGGGGGGAGCACAGATACGCAGTATTTT. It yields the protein CASSTQGGSTDTQYF.

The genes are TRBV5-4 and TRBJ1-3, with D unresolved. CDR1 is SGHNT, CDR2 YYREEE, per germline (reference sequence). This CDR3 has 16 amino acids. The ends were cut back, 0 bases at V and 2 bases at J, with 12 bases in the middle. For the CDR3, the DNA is TGTGCCAGCAGCTTGGAGCCGGGTAGGGCTGGAAACACCATATATTTT. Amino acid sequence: CASSLEPGRAGNTIYF.

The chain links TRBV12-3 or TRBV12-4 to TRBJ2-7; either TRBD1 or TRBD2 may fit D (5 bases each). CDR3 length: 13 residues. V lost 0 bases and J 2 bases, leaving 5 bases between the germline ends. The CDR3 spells CASSLAGPYEQYF. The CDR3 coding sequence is TGTGCCAGCAGTTTAGCGGGACCCTACGAGCAGTACTTC.

This chain's CDR3 is CASNAPLRAPEEQFF. The CDR3 region has the DNA TGTGCCAGCAATGCCCCGCTCCGCGCCCCGGAAGAGCAGTTCTTC. This chain uses TRBV6-1 with TRBJ2-1, with unresolved D. V dropped 7 bases and J dropped 10 bases, with 23 bases sitting between them. The length of the CDR3 is 15 residues. Germline V gene data show CDR1 as MNHNS and CDR2 as SASEGT.

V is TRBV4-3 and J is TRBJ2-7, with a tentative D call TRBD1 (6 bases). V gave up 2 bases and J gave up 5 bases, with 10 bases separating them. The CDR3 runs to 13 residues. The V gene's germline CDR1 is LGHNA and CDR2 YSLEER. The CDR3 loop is CASSQSGDHEQYF. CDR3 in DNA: TGCGCCAGCAGCCAATCAGGGGACCACGAGCAGTACTTC.

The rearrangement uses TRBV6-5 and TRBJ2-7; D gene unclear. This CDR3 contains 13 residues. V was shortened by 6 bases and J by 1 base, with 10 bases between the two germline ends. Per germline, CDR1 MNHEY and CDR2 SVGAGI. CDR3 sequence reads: CASSRIRSYEQYF. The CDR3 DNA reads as TGTGCCAGCAGCCGAATCAGGTCCTACGAGCAGTACTTC.

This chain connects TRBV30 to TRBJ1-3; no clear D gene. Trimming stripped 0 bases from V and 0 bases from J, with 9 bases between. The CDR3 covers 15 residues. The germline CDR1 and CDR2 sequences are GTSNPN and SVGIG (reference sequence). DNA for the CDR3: TGTGCCTGGAGTGTGAACGGATTCTCTGGAAACACCATATATTTT. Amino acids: CAWSVNGFSGNTIYF.

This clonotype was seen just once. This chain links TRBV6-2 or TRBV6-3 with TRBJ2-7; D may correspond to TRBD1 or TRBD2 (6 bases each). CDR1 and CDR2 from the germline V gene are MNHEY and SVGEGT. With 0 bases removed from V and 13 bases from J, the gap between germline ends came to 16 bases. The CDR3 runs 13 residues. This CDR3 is CASSYSIAGEDYF. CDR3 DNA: TGTGCCAGCAGTTACTCGATTGCAGGGGAGGATTACTTC.

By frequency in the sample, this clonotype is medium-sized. The CDR3 is CSVQLPSGFTDTQYF. The CDR3 DNA sequence: TGCAGCGTTCAGTTGCCTAGCGGGTTCACAGATACGCAGTATTTT. The V and J genes are TRBV29-1 and TRBJ2-3; TRBD2 agrees at 8 bases. CDR3 length: 15 amino acids. Losses at the gene ends were 5 bases for V and 2 bases for J; bases not matched to a gene: 9. CDR1 SQVTM and CDR2 ANQGSEA come from the germline V gene.

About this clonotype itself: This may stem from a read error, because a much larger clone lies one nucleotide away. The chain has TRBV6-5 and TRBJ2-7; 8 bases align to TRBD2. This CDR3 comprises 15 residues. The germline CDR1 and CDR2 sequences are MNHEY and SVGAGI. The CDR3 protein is CASSPGLADSYEEYF. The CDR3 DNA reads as TGTGCCAGCAGCCCCGGACTAGCAGACTCCTACGAGGAGTACTTC.

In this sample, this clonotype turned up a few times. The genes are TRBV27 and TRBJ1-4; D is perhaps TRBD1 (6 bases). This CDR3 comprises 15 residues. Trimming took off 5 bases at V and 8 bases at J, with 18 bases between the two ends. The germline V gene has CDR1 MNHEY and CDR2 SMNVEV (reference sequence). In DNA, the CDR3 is TGTGCCAGCAGTGTGCCACAGGGAGTGGAAGAAAAACTGTTTTTT. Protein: CASSVPQGVEEKLFF.

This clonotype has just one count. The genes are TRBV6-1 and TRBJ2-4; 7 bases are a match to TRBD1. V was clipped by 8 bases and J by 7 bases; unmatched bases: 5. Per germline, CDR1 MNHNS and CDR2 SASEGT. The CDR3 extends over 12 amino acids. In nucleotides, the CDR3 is TGTGCCAGCCGTACGGACAGGAACATTCAGTACTTC. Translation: CASRTDRNIQYF.

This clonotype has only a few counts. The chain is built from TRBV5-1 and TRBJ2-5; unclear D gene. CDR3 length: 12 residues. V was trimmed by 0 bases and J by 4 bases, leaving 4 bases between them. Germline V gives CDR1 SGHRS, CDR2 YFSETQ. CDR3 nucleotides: TGCGCCAGCAGCTTGGTCCCAGAGACCCAGTACTTC. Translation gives CASSLVPETQYF.

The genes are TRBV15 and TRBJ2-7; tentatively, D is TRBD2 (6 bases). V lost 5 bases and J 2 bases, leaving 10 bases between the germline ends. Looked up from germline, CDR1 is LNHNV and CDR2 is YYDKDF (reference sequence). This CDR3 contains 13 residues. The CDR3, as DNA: TGTGCCACCAGCCCCCGACTAGCCTACGAGCAGTACTTC. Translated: CATSPRLAYEQYF.

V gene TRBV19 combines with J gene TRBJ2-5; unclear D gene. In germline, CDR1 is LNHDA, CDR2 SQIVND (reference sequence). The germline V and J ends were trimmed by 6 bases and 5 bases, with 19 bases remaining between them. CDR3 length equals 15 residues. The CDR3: CASSRLWPNGETQYF. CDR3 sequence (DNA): TGTGCCAGTAGCCGTCTTTGGCCTAACGGGGAGACCCAGTACTTC.

The DNA for the CDR3 is TGTGCCAGTAGGATCTCCGACAGTCTCACCCCTGGGGCCAACGTCCTGACTTTC. This translates into CASRISDSLTPGANVLTF. This chain connects TRBV19 to TRBJ2-6; D may be TRBD1 (5 bases). The CDR3 totals 18 residues. Looked up from germline, CDR1 is LNHDA and CDR2 is SQIVND (reference sequence). The V end was cut by 6 bases, the J end by 2 bases, with 20 bases between.

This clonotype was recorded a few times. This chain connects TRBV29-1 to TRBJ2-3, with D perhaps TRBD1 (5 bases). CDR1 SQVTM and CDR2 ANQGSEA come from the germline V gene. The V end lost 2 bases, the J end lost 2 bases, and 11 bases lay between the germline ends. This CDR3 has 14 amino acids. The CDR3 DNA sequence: TGCAGCGTTGAAAGGGGCAGATCCACAGATACGCAGTATTTT. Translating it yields CSVERGRSTDTQYF.

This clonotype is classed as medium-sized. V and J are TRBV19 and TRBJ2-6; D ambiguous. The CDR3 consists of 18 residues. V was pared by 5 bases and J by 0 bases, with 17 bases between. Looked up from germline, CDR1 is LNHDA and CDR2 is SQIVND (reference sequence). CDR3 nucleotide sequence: TGTGCCAGTAGTGTCCGGGCCCCATTTCCCTCTGGGGCCAACGTCCTGACTTTC. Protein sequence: CASSVRAPFPSGANVLTF.

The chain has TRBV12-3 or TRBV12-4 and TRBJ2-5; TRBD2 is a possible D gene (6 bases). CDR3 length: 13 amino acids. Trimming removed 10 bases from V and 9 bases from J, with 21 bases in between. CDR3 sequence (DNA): TGTGCCACCAGGGACGGACGGGAGAGGGCCCAGTACTTC. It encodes CATRDGRERAQYF.

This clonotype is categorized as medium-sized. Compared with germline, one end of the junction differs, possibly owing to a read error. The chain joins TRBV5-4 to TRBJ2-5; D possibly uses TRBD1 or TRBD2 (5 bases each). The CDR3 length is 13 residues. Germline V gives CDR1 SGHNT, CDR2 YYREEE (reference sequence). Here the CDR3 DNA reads TGTGCCAGCTTATCTGGGACCGAGGGAAGGGCGCACTTC. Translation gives CASLSGTEGRAHF.

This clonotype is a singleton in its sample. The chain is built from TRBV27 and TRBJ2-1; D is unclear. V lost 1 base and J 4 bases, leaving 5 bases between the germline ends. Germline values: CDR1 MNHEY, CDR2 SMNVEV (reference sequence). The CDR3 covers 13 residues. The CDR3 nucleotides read TGTGCCAGCAGTTTATTCAGGTACAATGAGCAGTTCTTC. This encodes CASSLFRYNEQFF.

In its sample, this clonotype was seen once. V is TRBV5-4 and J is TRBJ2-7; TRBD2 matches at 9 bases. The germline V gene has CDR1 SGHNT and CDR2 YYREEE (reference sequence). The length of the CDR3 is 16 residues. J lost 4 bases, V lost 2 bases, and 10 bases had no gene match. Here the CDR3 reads CASSFPSSGRTYEQYF. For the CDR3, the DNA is TGTGCCAGCAGCTTCCCGAGTAGCGGGAGAACTTACGAGCAGTACTTC.

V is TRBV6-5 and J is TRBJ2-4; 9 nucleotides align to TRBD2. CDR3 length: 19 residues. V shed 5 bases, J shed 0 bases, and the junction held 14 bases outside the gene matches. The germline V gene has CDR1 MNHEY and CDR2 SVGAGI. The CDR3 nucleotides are TGTGCCAGCAGTCTTGGACTAGCGAGGGTCCCACTAGCCAAAAACATTCAGTACTTC. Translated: CASSLGLARVPLAKNIQYF.

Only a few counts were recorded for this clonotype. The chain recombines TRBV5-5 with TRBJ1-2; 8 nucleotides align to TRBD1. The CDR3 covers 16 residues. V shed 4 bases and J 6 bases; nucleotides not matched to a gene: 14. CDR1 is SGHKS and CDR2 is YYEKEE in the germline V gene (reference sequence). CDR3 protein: CASSLAPGGAHHGYTF. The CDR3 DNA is TGTGCCAGCAGCCTAGCTCCAGGGGGCGCACATCATGGCTACACCTTC. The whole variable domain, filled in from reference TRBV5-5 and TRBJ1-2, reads DAGVTQSPTHLIKTRGQQVTLRCSPISGHKSVSWYQQVLGQGPQFIFQYYEKEERGRGNFPDRFSARQFPNYSSELNVNALLLGDSALYLCASSLAPGGAHHGYTFGSGTRLTVV.

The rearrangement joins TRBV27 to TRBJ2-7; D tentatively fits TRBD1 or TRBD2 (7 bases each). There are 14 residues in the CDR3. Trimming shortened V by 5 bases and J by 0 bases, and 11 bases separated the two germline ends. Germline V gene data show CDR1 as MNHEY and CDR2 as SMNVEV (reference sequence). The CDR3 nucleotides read TGTGCCAGCAGTCAGGGGGGGAGCTCCTACGAGCAGTACTTC. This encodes CASSQGGSSYEQYF.